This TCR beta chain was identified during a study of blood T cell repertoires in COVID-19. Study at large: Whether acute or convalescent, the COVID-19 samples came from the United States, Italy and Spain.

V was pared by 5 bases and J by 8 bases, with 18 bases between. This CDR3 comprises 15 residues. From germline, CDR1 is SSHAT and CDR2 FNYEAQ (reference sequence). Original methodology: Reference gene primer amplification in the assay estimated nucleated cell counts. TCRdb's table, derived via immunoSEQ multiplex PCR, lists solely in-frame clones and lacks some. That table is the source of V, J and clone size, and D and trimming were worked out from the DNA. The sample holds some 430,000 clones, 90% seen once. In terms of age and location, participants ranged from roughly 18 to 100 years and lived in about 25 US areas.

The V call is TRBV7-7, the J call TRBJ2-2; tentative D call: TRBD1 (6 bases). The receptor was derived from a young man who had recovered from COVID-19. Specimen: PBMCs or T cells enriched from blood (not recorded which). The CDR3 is CASSPSPGVGGELFF. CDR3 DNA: TGTGCCAGCAGCCCCAGTCCAGGGGTAGGGGGGGAGCTGTTTTTT. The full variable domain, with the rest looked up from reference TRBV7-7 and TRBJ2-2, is GAGVSQSPRYKVTKRGQDVTLRCDPISSHATLYWYQQALGQGPEFLTYFNYEAQPDKSGLPSDRFSAERPEGSISTLTIQRTEQRDSAMYRCASSPSPGVGGELFFGEGSRLTVL.